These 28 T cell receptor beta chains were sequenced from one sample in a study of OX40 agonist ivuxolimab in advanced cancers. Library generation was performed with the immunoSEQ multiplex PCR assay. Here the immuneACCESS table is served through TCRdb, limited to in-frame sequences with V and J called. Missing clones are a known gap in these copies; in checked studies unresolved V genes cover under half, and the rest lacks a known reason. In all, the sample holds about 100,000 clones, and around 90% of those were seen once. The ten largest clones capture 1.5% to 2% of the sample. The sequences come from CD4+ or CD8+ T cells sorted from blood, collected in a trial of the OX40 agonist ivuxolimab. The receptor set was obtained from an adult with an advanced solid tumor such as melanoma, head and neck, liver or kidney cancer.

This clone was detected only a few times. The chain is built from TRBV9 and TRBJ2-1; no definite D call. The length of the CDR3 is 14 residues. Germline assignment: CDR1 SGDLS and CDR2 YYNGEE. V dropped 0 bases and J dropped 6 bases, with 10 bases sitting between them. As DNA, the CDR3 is TGTGCCAGCAGCGTAGAGAGTATCAGCAATGAGCAGTTCTTC. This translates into CASSVESISNEQFF.

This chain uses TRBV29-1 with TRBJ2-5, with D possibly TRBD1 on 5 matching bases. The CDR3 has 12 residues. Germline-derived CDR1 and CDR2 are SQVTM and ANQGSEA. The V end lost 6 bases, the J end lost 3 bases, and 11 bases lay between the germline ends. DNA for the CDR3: TGCAGCGTCAAGACAGTAGAAGAGACCCAGTACTTC. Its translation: CSVKTVEETQYF.

Here the CDR3 reads CASGRVNGNTIYF. The CDR3 DNA is TGTGCCAGCGGCAGGGTAAATGGAAACACCATATATTTT. The chain joins TRBV7-9 to TRBJ1-3, with D possibly TRBD1 on 5 matching bases. This CDR3 has 13 residues. V was pared by 8 bases and J by 3 bases, with 11 bases between. Per the germline V gene, CDR1 is SEHNR and CDR2 is FQNEAQ (reference sequence).

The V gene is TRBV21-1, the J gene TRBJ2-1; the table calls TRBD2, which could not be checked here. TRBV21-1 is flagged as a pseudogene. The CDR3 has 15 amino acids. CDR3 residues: CASSNTSGNYNEQFF. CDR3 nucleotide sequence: TGTGCCAGCAGCAATACTAGCGGGAACTACAATGAGCAGTTCTTC.

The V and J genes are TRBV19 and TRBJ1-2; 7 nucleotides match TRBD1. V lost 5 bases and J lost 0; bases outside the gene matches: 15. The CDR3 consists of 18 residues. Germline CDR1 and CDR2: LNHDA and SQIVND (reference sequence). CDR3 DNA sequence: TGTGCCAGTAGTGACACAGGGGCTCCTTTCCTTTCTAACTATGGCTACACCTTC. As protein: CASSDTGAPFLSNYGYTF.

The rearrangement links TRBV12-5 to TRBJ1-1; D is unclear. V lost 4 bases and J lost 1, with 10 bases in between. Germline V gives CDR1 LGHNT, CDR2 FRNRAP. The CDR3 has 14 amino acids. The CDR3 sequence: CASGSPTENTEAFF. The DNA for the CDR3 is TGTGCTAGTGGTTCCCCAACAGAGAACACTGAAGCTTTCTTT.

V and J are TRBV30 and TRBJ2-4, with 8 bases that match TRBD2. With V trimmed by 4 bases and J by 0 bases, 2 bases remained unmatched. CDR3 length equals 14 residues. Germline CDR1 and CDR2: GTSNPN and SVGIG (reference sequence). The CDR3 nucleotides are TGTGCCTGGACCCTAGCGGGAGCCAAAAACATTCAGTACTTC. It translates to CAWTLAGAKNIQYF.

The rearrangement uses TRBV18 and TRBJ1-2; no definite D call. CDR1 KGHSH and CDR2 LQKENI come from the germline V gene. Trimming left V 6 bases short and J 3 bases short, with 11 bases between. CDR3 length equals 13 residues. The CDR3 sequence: CASSLGWDYGYTF. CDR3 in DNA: TGTGCCAGCTCCCTGGGGTGGGACTATGGCTACACCTTC.

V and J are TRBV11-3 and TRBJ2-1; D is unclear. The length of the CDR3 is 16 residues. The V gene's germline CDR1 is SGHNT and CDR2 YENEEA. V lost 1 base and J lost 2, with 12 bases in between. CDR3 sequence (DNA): TGTGCCAGCAGCTTAGGAGGCGGCGGAGCCTACAATGAGCAGTTCTTC. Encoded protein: CASSLGGGGAYNEQFF.

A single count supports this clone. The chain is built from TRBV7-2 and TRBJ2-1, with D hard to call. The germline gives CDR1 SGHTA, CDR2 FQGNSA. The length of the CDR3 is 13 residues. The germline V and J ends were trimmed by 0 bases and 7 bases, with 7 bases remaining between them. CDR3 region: CASSLAFGNEQFF. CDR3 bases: TGTGCCAGCAGCTTAGCGTTCGGTAATGAGCAGTTCTTC.

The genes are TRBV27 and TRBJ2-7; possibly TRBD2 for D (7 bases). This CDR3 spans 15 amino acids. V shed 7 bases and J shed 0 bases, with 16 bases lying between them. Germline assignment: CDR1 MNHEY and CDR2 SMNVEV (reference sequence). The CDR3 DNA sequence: TGTGCCAGCATGAGGGGCGGGGGCAGCTCCTACGAGCAGTACTTC. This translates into CASMRGGGSSYEQYF.

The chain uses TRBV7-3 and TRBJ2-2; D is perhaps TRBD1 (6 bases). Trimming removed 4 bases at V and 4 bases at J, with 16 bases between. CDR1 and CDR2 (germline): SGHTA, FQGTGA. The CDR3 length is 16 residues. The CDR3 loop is CASSSQGSLTTGELFF. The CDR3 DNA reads TGTGCCAGCAGCTCCCAGGGGTCTTTGACCACCGGGGAGCTGTTTTTT.

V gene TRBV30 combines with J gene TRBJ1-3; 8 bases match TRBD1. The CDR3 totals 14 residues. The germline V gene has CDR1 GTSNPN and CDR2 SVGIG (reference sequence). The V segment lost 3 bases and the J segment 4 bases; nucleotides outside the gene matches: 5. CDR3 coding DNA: TGTGCCTGGAGCACCGGGACAGGCGGAAACACCATATATTTT. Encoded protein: CAWSTGTGGNTIYF. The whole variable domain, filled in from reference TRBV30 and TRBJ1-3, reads SQTIHQWPATLVQPVGSPLSLECTVEGTSNPNLYWYRQAAGRGLQLLFYSVGIGQISSEVPQNLSASRPQDRQFILSSKKLLLSDSGFYLCAWSTGTGGNTIYFGEGSWLTVV.

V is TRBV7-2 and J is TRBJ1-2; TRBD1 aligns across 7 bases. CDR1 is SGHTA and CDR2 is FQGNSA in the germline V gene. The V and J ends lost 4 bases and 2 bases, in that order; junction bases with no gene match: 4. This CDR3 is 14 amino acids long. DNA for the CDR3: TGTGCCAGCAGCTCCCAGGGGGAGAACTATGGCTACACCTTC. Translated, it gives CASSSQGENYGYTF.

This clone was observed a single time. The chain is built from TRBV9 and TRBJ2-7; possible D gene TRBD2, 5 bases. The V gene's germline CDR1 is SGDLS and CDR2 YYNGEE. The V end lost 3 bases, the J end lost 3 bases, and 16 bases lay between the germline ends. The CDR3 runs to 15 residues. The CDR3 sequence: CASSGPSGPYYEQYF. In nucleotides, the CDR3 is TGTGCCAGCAGCGGACCGAGCGGTCCTTACTACGAGCAGTACTTC. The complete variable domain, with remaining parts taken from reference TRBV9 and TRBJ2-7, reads DSGVTQTPKHLITATGQRVTLRCSPRSGDLSVYWYQQSLDQGLQFLIQYYNGEERAKGNILERFSAQQFPDLHSELNLSSLELGDSALYFCASSGPSGPYYEQYFGPGTRLTVT.

The CDR3 nucleotides read TGTGCCAGCAGTTACTCGACTGTCCATGGCTACACCTTC. Residues: CASSYSTVHGYTF. This rearrangement joins TRBV6-5 to TRBJ1-2, with unresolved D. Trimming cost V 0 bases and J 6 bases, with 8 bases left between them. Germline CDR1 and CDR2: MNHEY and SVGAGI. The CDR3 loop spans 13 amino acids.

The CDR3 sequence: CATSSSPLGDYGYTF. CDR3 nucleotide sequence: TGTGCCACCAGCAGCTCACCCCTCGGGGACTATGGCTACACCTTC. The V and J genes are TRBV15 and TRBJ1-2; D uncertain. CDR3 size: 15 residues. The V and J ends lost 3 bases and 3 bases respectively, with 14 bases between them. Germline CDR1 reads LNHNV; CDR2 reads YYDKDF (reference sequence).

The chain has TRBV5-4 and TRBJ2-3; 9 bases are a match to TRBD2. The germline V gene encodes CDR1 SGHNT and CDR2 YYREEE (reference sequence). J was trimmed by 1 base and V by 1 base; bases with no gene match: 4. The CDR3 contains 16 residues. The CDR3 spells CASSLPTSGRTDTQYF. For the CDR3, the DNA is TGTGCCAGCAGCTTGCCGACTAGCGGACGCACAGATACGCAGTATTTT.

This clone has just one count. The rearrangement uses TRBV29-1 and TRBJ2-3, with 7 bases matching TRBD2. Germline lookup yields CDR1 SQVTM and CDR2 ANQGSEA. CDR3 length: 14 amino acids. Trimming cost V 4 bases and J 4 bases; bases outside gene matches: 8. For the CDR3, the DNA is TGCAGCGTTGGAGGCGGGAGCTTCGCAGATACGCAGTATTTT. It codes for CSVGGGSFADTQYF.

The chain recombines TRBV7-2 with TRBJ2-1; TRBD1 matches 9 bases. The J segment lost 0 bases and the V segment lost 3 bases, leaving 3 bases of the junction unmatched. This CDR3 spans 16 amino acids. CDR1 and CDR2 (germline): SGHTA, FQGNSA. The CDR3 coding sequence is TGTGCCAGCAGCTTGGCGACAGGGGGCTCCTACAATGAGCAGTTCTTC. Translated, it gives CASSLATGGSYNEQFF.

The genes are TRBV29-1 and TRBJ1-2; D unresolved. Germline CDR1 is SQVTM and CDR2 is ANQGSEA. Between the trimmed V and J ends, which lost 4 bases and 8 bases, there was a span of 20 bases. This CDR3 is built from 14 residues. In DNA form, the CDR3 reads TGCAGCGTTGGGAGGACGGCGAAAGCGGGAGGCTACACCTTC. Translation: CSVGRTAKAGGYTF.

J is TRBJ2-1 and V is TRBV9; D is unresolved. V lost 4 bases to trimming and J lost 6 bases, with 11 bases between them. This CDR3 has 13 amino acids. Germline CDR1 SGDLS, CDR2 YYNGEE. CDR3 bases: TGTGCCAGCAGCTTTACCCCATCCAATGAGCAGTTCTTC. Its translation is CASSFTPSNEQFF. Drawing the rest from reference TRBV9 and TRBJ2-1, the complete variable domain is DSGVTQTPKHLITATGQRVTLRCSPRSGDLSVYWYQQSLDQGLQFLIQYYNGEERAKGNILERFSAQQFPDLHSELNLSSLELGDSALYFCASSFTPSNEQFFGPGTRLTVL.

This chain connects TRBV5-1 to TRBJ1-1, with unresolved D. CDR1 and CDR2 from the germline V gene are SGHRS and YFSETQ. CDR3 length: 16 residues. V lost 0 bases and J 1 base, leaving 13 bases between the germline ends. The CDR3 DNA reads TGCGCCAGCAGCTTGGCTTCTTTCACGTGGAACACTGAAGCTTTCTTT. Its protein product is CASSLASFTWNTEAFF.

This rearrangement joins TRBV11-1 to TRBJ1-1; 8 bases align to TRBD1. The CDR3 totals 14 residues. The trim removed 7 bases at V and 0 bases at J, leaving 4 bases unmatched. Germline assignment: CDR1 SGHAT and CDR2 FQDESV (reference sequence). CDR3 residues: CASTPDRVNTEAFF. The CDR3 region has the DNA TGTGCCAGCACCCCGGACAGGGTGAACACTGAAGCTTTCTTT.

This chain's CDR3 is CASSADLGAYEQYF. In DNA form, the CDR3 reads TGTGCCAGCAGCGCGGATCTAGGGGCCTACGAGCAGTACTTC. The chain uses TRBV9 and TRBJ2-7; TRBD1 is a possible D gene (5 bases). Deletions cut 3 bases from V and 2 bases from J, with 12 bases between. This CDR3 has 14 residues. Germline V gene sequence: CDR1 SGDLS, CDR2 YYNGEE.

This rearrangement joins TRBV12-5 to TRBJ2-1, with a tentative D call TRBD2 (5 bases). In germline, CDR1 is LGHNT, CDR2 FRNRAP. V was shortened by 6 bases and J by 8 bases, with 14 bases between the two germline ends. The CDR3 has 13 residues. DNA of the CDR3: TGTGCTAGTGGCACGGGATTGGCCCATGAGCAGTTCTTC. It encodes CASGTGLAHEQFF.

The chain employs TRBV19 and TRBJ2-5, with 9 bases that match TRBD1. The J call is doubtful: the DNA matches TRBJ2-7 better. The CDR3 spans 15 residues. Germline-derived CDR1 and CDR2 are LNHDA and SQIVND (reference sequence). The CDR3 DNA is TGTGCCAGTAGTATCACGGGACAGGGCTCCTACGAGCAGTACTTC. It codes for CASSITGQGSYEQYF.

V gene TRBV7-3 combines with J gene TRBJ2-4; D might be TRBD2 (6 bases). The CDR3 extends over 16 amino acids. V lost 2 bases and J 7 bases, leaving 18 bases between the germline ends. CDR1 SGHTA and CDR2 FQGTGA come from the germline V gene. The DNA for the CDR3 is TGTGCCAGCAGCTTAGGGGGACTTGCCTCGGGGAACATTCAGTACTTC. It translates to CASSLGGLASGNIQYF.